The TCR beta chain under discussion was sequenced for a study of blood T cell repertoires in COVID-19. For the study at large: Samples came from the United States, Italy and Spain, spanning acute and convalescent COVID-19. T cells, B-cell-depleted T cells, or PBMCs supplied cDNA or gDNA.

J lost 6 bases, V lost 8 bases, and 21 bases had no gene match. This CDR3 is 18 amino acids long. The germline gives CDR1 LNHDA, CDR2 SQIVND (reference sequence). Authors' processing steps: Amplification of reference gene primers was used by the study to estimate nucleated cell counts. Profiling relied on immunoSEQ multiplex PCR, and the TCRdb table lists in-frame clones only, not all of them. For V, J and clone size, that table is used; D and trimming come from the DNA. Among about 200,000 clones listed, roughly 80% were seen once. The clonotype was recovered from an elderly woman with acute or convalescent COVID-19. The rearrangement uses TRBV19 and TRBJ2-3; 9 positions match TRBD1. Sequencing was done on a sample of peripheral blood. The CDR3 is CASRSRGGPGQGTDTQYF. CDR3 nucleotides: TGTGCCAGTCGAAGTAGGGGGGGGCCGGGACAGGGAACCGATACGCAGTATTTT.